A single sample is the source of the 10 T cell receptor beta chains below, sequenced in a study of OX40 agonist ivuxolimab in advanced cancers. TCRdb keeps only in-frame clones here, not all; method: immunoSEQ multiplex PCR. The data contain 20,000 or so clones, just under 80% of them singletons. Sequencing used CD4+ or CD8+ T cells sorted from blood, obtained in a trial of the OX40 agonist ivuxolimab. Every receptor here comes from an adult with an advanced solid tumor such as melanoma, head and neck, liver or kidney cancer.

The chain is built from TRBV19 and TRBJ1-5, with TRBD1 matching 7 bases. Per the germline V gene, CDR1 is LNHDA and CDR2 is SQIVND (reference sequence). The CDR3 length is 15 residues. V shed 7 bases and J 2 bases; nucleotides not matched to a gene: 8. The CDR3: CASTPTGIGNQPQHF. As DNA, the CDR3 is TGTGCCAGTACCCCGACAGGGATTGGCAATCAGCCCCAGCATTTT.

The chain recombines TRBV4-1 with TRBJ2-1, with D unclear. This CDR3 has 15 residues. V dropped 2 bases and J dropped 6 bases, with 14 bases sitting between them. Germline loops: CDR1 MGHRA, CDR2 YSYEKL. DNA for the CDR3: TGCGCCAGCAGCCAACTACTCTTTGGCCCCAATGAGCAGTTCTTC. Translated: CASSQLLFGPNEQFF.

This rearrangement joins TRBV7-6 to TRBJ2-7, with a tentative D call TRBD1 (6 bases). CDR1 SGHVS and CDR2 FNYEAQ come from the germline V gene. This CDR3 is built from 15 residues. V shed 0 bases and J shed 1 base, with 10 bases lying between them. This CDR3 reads CASSLAPGDSYEQYF. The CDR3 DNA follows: TGTGCCAGCAGCTTAGCGCCAGGGGATTCCTACGAGCAGTACTTC.

The CDR3 loop reads CASSRKTGTAQYNEQFF. In DNA, the CDR3 is TGCGCCAGCAGCCGCAAAACCGGGACCGCGCAATACAATGAGCAGTTCTTC. The rearrangement joins TRBV4-3 to TRBJ2-1, with D perhaps matching TRBD1 or TRBD2 (5 bases each). Germline CDR1 is LGHNA and CDR2 is YSLEER. CDR3 length: 17 residues. Trimming stripped 4 bases from V and 4 bases from J, with 20 bases between.

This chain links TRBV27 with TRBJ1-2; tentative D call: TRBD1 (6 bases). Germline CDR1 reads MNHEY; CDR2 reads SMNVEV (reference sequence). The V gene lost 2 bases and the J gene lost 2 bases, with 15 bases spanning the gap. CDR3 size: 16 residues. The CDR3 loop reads CASSLSQGLRNYGYTF. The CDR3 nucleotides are TGTGCCAGCAGTTTAAGTCAGGGGCTTCGGAACTATGGCTACACCTTC.

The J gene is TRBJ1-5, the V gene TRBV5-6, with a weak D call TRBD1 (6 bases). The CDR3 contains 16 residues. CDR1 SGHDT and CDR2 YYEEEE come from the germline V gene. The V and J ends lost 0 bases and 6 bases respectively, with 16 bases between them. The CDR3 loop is CASSLAETGASQPQHF. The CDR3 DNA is TGTGCCAGCAGCTTGGCGGAGACAGGCGCTAGTCAGCCCCAGCATTTT. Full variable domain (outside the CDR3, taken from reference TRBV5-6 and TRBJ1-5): DAGVTQSPTHLIKTRGQQVTLRCSPKSGHDTVSWYQQALGQGPQFIFQYYEEEERQRGNFPDRFSGHQFPNYSSELNVNALLLGDSALYLCASSLAETGASQPQHFGDGTRLSIL.

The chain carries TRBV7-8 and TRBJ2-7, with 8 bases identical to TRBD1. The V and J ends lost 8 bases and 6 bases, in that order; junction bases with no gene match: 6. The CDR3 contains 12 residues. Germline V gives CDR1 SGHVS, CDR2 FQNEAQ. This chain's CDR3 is CASYSGGLEQYF. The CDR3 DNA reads TGTGCCAGCTACTCAGGGGGCCTCGAGCAGTACTTC.

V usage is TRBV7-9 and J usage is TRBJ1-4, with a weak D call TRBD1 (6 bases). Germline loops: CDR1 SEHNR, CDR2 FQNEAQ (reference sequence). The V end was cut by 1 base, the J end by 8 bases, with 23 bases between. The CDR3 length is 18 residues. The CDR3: CASSLGYRDKWITEKLFF. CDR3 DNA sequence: TGTGCCAGCAGCTTAGGTTACAGGGACAAGTGGATTACAGAAAAACTGTTTTTT.

The CDR3 DNA sequence: TGTGCCAGCAGCCCCGACAGGACCACTCCTGAAGCTTTCTTT. Translation gives CASSPDRTTPEAFF. The rearrangement uses TRBV7-9 and TRBJ1-1; D is perhaps TRBD1 (6 bases). The CDR3 consists of 14 residues. CDR1 and CDR2 from the germline V gene are SEHNR and FQNEAQ (reference sequence). V was pared by 5 bases and J by 6 bases, with 16 bases between.

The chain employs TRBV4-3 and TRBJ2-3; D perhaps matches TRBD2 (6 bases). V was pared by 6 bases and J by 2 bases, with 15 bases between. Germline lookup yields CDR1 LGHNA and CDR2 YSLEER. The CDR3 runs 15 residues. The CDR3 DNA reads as TGCGCCAGCAGTCTAAAGGCGGGACTCACAGATACGCAGTATTTT. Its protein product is CASSLKAGLTDTQYF.